Listed here are 11 T cell receptor beta chains from one sample, sequenced in a study of cytomegalovirus exposure and HLA in healthy donors. Primers included in the PCR were 60 Vbeta and 13 Jbeta primers. TCRdb keeps only in-frame clones here, not all; method: immunoSEQ multiplex PCR. Of around 49,000 clones in the sample, less than 85% were seen once. The sample was PBMCs. These receptors were obtained from a man in his thirties or forties in good health and CMV-seropositive.

V usage is TRBV19 and J usage is TRBJ1-2; 7 bases are shared with TRBD1. CDR1 is LNHDA, CDR2 SQIVND, per germline (reference sequence). The CDR3 extends over 15 amino acids. Germline trimming cut 6 bases from V and 6 bases from J; bases unmatched to any gene: 13. The CDR3 coding sequence is TGTGCCAGTAGCGCTCAGGGGGGCAGATTGGATGGCTACACCTTC. Translated, it gives CASSAQGGRLDGYTF. Filled out from reference TRBV19 and TRBJ1-2, the complete variable domain reads DGGITQSPKYLFRKEGQNVTLSCEQNLNHDAMYWYRQDPGQGLRLIYYSQIVNDFQKGDIAEGYSVSREKKESFPLTVTSAQKNPTAFYLCASSAQGGRLDGYTFGSGTRLTVV.

V is TRBV5-1 and J is TRBJ1-2, with TRBD1 identical over 7 bases. J was trimmed by 6 bases and V by 4 bases; bases with no gene match: 12. The CDR3 has 15 amino acids. Germline CDR1 is SGHRS and CDR2 is YFSETQ. The CDR3 region has the DNA TGCGCCAGCAGCCCCTCCCGGGGACAGTTCGATGGCTACACCTTC. Residues: CASSPSRGQFDGYTF.

The chain has TRBV7-9 and TRBJ2-2; TRBD1 matches 7 bases. CDR1 and CDR2 from the germline V gene are SEHNR and FQNEAQ (reference sequence). Losses at the gene ends were 9 bases for V and 6 bases for J; bases not matched to a gene: 7. The CDR3 has 13 amino acids. This CDR3 reads CASNRGGPGELFF. In DNA form, the CDR3 reads TGTGCCAGTAACAGGGGTGGCCCCGGGGAGCTGTTTTTT.

The DNA for the CDR3 is TGTGCCAGCAGTGAAGGGGGAGTAGCCAAAAACATTCAGTACTTC. This codes for CASSEGGVAKNIQYF. The rearrangement joins TRBV2 to TRBJ2-4; weak D call: TRBD2 (5 bases). Germline V gene data show CDR1 as SNHLY and CDR2 as FYNNEI. V was shortened by 1 base and J by 0 bases, with 7 bases between the two germline ends. The CDR3 extends over 15 amino acids.

V gene TRBV5-4 combines with J gene TRBJ2-3, with 16 positions matching TRBD2. The CDR3 spans 20 residues. In germline, CDR1 is SGHNT, CDR2 YYREEE (reference sequence). Trimming cost V 2 bases and J 2 bases; bases outside gene matches: 11. This CDR3 reads CASSFPGTSGGDIFTDTQYF. CDR3 coding DNA: TGTGCCAGCAGCTTCCCCGGGACTAGCGGGGGGGATATATTCACAGATACGCAGTATTTT.

The chain combines TRBV25-1 with TRBJ2-1; TRBD2 is a possible D gene (6 bases). This CDR3 is 14 amino acids long. The V end lost 8 bases, the J end lost 6 bases, and 17 bases lay between the germline ends. CDR1 is MGHDK, CDR2 SYGVNS, per germline. The CDR3: CASGGWSSPNEQFF. The CDR3 coding sequence is TGTGCCAGCGGGGGGTGGTCGTCCCCCAATGAGCAGTTCTTC.

The chain couples TRBV5-4 to TRBJ1-6; D is unresolved. The ends were cut back, 3 bases at V and 3 bases at J, with 10 bases in the middle. The CDR3 totals 15 residues. Germline V gene sequence: CDR1 SGHNT, CDR2 YYREEE (reference sequence). The CDR3 sequence: CASSWQDNYNSPLHF. CDR3 coding DNA: TGTGCCAGCAGCTGGCAAGACAACTATAATTCACCCCTCCACTTT.

This clone was seen only a few times. The rearrangement joins TRBV4-1 to TRBJ2-2, with D perhaps matching TRBD2 (6 bases). CDR3 length: 18 amino acids. The ends were cut back, 6 bases at V and 5 bases at J, with 25 bases in the middle. In germline, CDR1 is MGHRA, CDR2 YSYEKL. As DNA, the CDR3 is TGCGCCAGCAGGCTGGGGACTGGGGGGACCATTTATACCGGGGAGCTGTTTTTT. Amino acids: CASRLGTGGTIYTGELFF.

The CDR3 region is CSVEEGKNTEAFF. The DNA of the CDR3 is TGCAGCGTTGAAGAGGGCAAGAACACTGAAGCTTTCTTT. The chain links TRBV29-1 to TRBJ1-1; D gene uncertain. Germline values: CDR1 SQVTM, CDR2 ANQGSEA. CDR3 size: 13 residues. Trimming took off 0 bases at V and 1 base at J, with 6 bases between the two ends.

The rearrangement joins TRBV5-4 to TRBJ2-7, with a weak D call TRBD2 (7 bases). V was clipped by 3 bases and J by 0 bases, with 13 bases between them. The CDR3 covers 15 residues. Germline CDR1 reads SGHNT; CDR2 reads YYREEE (reference sequence). The CDR3 protein is CASSSQGGGSYEQYF. CDR3 DNA: TGTGCCAGCAGCTCTCAGGGAGGGGGCTCCTACGAGCAGTACTTC. Full variable domain (outside the CDR3, taken from reference TRBV5-4 and TRBJ2-7): ETGVTQSPTHLIKTRGQQVTLRCSSQSGHNTVSWYQQALGQGPQFIFQYYREEENGRGNFPPRFSGLQFPNYSSELNVNALELDDSALYLCASSSQGGGSYEQYFGPGTRLTVT.

This rearrangement joins TRBV6-5 to TRBJ1-1; 7 bases match TRBD1. The CDR3 has 13 residues. V gave up 5 bases and J gave up 10 bases; unmatched junction bases: 10. Germline CDR1 MNHEY, CDR2 SVGAGI. The CDR3 bases are TGTGCCAGCAGTGAAGGGTGGCAGGGGGGAGCTTTCTTT. Translated: CASSEGWQGGAFF.